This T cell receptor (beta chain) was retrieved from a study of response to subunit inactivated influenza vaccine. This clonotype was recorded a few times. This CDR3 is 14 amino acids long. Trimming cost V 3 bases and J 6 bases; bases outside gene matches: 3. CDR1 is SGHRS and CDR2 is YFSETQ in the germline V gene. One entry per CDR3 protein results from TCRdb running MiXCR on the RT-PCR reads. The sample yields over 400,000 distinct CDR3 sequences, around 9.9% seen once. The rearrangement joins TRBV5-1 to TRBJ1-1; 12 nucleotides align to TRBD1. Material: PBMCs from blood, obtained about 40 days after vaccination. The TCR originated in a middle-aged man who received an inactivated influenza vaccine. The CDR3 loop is CASSSGQGAAEAFF. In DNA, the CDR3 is TGCGCCAGCAGCTCGGGACAGGGGGCGGCTGAAGCTTTCTTT.